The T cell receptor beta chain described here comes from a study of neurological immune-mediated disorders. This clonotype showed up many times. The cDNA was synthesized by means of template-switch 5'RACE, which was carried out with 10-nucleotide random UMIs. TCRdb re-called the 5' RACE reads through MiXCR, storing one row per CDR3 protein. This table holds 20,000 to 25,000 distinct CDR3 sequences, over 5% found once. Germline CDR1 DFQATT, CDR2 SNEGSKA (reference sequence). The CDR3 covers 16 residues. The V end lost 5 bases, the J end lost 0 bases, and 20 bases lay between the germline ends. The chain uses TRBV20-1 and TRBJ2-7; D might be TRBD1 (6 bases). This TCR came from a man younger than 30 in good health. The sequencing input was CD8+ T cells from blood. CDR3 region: CSADGYDRKSSYEQYF. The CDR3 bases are TGCAGTGCTGATGGATATGACAGGAAAAGCTCCTACGAGCAGTACTTC.